Listed below are T cell receptor beta chains from one sample, sequenced in a study of blood T cell repertoires in COVID-19. Profiling relied on immunoSEQ multiplex PCR, and the TCRdb table lists in-frame clones only, not all of them. This table holds approximately 110,000 clones, about 87% found once. The sample taken for sequencing was peripheral blood. The receptors were gathered from a woman between 50 and 59 years old with acute or convalescent COVID-19. The CDR3 runs from the conserved cysteine through the conserved F or W. D genes are given only for firm matches. The size entry is marked missing in some rows and otherwise reads once, few, many or a size class.

clone size,V gene,J gene,D gene,CDR3 protein,CDR3 DNA
-,TRBV11-2,TRBJ2-7,-,CASSFVQGAYEQYF,TGTGCCAGCAGCTTTGTACAGGGCGCCTACGAGCAGTACTTC
-,TRBV5-6,TRBJ1-2,TRBD1,CASSLAGQGFYGYTF,TGTGCCAGCAGCTTGGCGGGACAGGGATTCTATGGCTACACCTTC
-,TRBV4-1,TRBJ2-6,-,CASSQDEGAGANVLTF,TGCGCCAGCAGCCAAGATGAAGGGGCTGGGGCCAACGTCCTGACTTTC
-,TRBV7-9,TRBJ2-1,-,CASSLAQVEQFF,TGTGCCAGCAGCTTAGCGCAGGTGGAGCAGTTCTTC
once,TRBV24-1,TRBJ1-5,-,CATSDPGAANQPQHF,TGTGCCACCAGTGATCCAGGGGCGGCCAATCAGCCCCAGCATTTT
-,TRBV6-5,TRBJ1-1,-,CASRMTGLNTEAFF,TGTGCCAGCAGGATGACAGGTTTGAACACTGAAGCTTTCTTT
-,TRBV6-5,TRBJ1-2,TRBD1,CASSYGTGTGYTF,TGTGCCAGCAGTTACGGGACAGGGACCGGCTACACCTTC
once,TRBV3-1/TRBV3-2,TRBJ2-5,-,CASRPTGREETQYF,TGTGCCAGCAGGCCAACAGGGAGAGAAGAGACCCAGTACTTC
-,TRBV25-1,TRBJ1-1,-,CASAGQKNTEAFF,TGTGCCAGCGCCGGACAGAAAAACACTGAAGCTTTCTTT
-,TRBV7-9,TRBJ2-5,-,CASSRLVLETQYF,TGTGCCAGCAGCCGGTTAGTTTTGGAGACCCAGTACTTC
-,TRBV13,TRBJ2-1,TRBD2,CASSTRRSGGAGNEQFF,TGTGCCAGCAGCACCCGTAGGAGCGGGGGGGCCGGAAATGAGCAGTTCTTC
-,TRBV12-3/TRBV12-4,TRBJ1-2,-,CASSLQGSYGYTF,TGTGCCAGCAGTTTACAGGGATCCTATGGCTACACCTTC
few,TRBV2,TRBJ2-1,-,CASSPGLNNEQFF,TGTGCCAGCAGTCCGGGACTGAACAATGAGCAGTTCTTC
-,TRBV2,TRBJ1-2,-,CASSDRGRDGYTF,TGTGCCAGCAGTGATCGGGGGAGGGACGGCTACACCTTC
-,TRBV14,TRBJ2-5,-,CASSRNSGTLGETQYF,TGTGCCAGCAGCCGGAATTCCGGGACACTTGGGGAGACCCAGTACTTC
-,TRBV3-1/TRBV3-2,TRBJ2-2,-,CASSQDGDWNTGELFF,TGTGCCAGCAGCCAAGATGGAGATTGGAACACCGGGGAGCTGTTTTTT
-,TRBV3-1/TRBV3-2,TRBJ2-7,TRBD2,CASSQVFSITSGTYEQYF,TGTGCCAGCAGCCAAGTCTTTTCGATAACTAGCGGAACCTACGAGCAGTACTTC
-,TRBV4-3,TRBJ1-5,-,CASSQDLADYQPQHF,TGCGCCAGCAGCCAAGATCTGGCAGATTATCAGCCCCAGCATTTT
-,TRBV6-5,TRBJ2-7,TRBD1,CASSYGTDYEQYF,TGTGCCAGCAGTTACGGGACAGATTACGAGCAGTACTTC
-,TRBV19,TRBJ1-5,-,CASSTQTDSNQPQHF,TGTGCCAGTAGTACCCAGACAGATAGCAATCAGCCCCAGCATTTT
-,TRBV10-2,TRBJ1-1,TRBD1,CASRGTGGGNTEAFF,TGCGCCAGCAGGGGGACAGGGGGAGGCAACACTGAAGCTTTCTTT
-,TRBV5-1,TRBJ2-5,TRBD1,CASSLPLPGQGGETQYF,TGCGCCAGCAGCTTGCCACTCCCGGGACAGGGAGGCGAGACCCAGTACTTC
-,TRBV19,TRBJ2-2,-,CASSTDQRARNTGELFF,TGTGCCAGTAGTACAGATCAGAGGGCCAGAAACACCGGGGAGCTGTTTTTT
-,TRBV12-3/TRBV12-4,TRBJ2-7,-,CASSPDFEQYF,TGTGCCAGCAGCCCCGACTTCGAGCAGTACTTC
-,TRBV20-1,TRBJ1-1,-,CSAYRETEAFF,TGCAGTGCTTACAGGGAGACTGAAGCTTTCTTT
-,TRBV12-5,TRBJ1-5,-,CASGPKGGGGQPQHF,TGTGCTAGTGGTCCGAAGGGGGGGGGCGGTCAGCCCCAGCATTTT
-,TRBV2,TRBJ1-2,-,CASSEPGSGFNGYTF,TGTGCCAGCAGTGAACCAGGGTCGGGTTTTAATGGCTACACCTTC
-,TRBV7-3,TRBJ2-2,TRBD2,CASSPSRLRLAGNTGELFF,TGTGCCAGCAGCCCATCCCGTTTGAGACTAGCGGGGAACACCGGGGAGCTGTTTTTT
-,TRBV18,TRBJ2-5,-,CASQGNSRTTLQETQYF,TGTGCCAGCCAAGGAAATTCGCGTACTACACTACAAGAGACCCAGTACTTC
-,TRBV25-1,TRBJ1-1,TRBD1,CASSGGTGTPTEAFF,TGTGCCAGCAGTGGGGGGACAGGGACTCCTACTGAAGCTTTCTTT
-,TRBV19,TRBJ2-7,-,CASSPFPGSYEQYF,TGTGCCAGTAGTCCCTTCCCGGGGAGCTACGAGCAGTACTTC
-,TRBV11-2,TRBJ2-4,TRBD1,CASRSLRQGAKDIQYF,TGTGCCAGCAGATCACTACGACAGGGGGCTAAAGACATTCAGTACTTC
few,TRBV19,TRBJ2-2,TRBD1,CASSSGTGDIGELFF,TGTGCCAGTAGTTCCGGGACAGGGGATATCGGGGAGCTGTTTTTT